The next 31 T cell receptor beta chains were all read from a single sample in a study of T cells in Graves' hyperthyroidism and ophthalmopathy. The TCR beta CDR3 regions underwent amplification using RNA transcripts as the source. First-round RT-PCR targeting the TCR CDR3 was performed with the HTBI primer set. TCRdb independently ran MiXCR on the multiplex PCR reads; one entry per CDR3 protein. The profile shows around 700,000 distinct CDR3 sequences, approximately 36% of them singletons. The source material was blood. The source is a woman between 40 and 55 years old with Graves' hyperthyroidism.

Turning to this clonotype: This may stem from a read error, because a much larger clone lies one nucleotide away. The chain joins TRBV20-1 to TRBJ1-1; D not certain. This CDR3 region has 14 residues. In germline, CDR1 is DFQATT, CDR2 SNEGSKA (reference sequence). Written as DNA, the CDR3 is TGCAGTACTAGAGATATGGCACAGAACACTGAAGCTTTCTTT. Translating gives CSTRDMAQNTEAFF.

This clonotype occurred many times. The chain employs TRBV10-3 and TRBJ1-2; D remains unclear. Germline CDR1 and CDR2: ENHRY and SYGVKD. V lost 3 bases and J lost 2, with 13 bases in between. The CDR3 runs to 15 residues. The CDR3 spells CAISDPRTANYGYTF. The DNA of the CDR3 is TGTGCCATCAGTGATCCCAGGACGGCGAACTATGGCTACACCTTC.

The chain links TRBV15 to TRBJ2-5; TRBD1 agrees at 8 bases. V shed 0 bases and J 1 base; nucleotides not matched to a gene: 10. The CDR3 consists of 18 residues. The V gene's germline CDR1 is LNHNV and CDR2 YYDKDF (reference sequence). CDR3 protein: CATSRDRGAGGFQETQYF. CDR3 in DNA: TGTGCCACCAGCAGAGATCGTGGGGCAGGGGGCTTCCAAGAGACCCAGTACTTC.

This clonotype was observed many times. The chain links TRBV20-1 to TRBJ1-1, with 7 bases identical to TRBD1. This CDR3 has 12 residues. The germline V gene encodes CDR1 DFQATT and CDR2 SNEGSKA (reference sequence). The trim removed 5 bases at V and 3 bases at J, leaving 3 bases unmatched. CDR3 residues: CSAAGGYTEAFF. The CDR3 DNA reads as TGCAGTGCTGCAGGGGGGTACACTGAAGCTTTCTTT.

CDR3 residues: CAISGDWTKEAFF. DNA of the CDR3: TGTGCCATCAGTGGGGACTGGACCAAAGAAGCTTTCTTT. The V and J genes are TRBV10-3 and TRBJ1-1, with D perhaps TRBD1 (5 bases). V was pared by 4 bases and J by 8 bases, with 14 bases between. Germline CDR1 ENHRY, CDR2 SYGVKD. This CDR3 is built from 13 residues.

With regard to this clonotype: This may stem from a read error, because a much larger clone lies one nucleotide away. The chain combines TRBV9 with TRBJ2-7; tentative D call: TRBD1 (6 bases). Looked up from germline, CDR1 is SGDLS and CDR2 is YYNGEE. CDR3 length: 15 amino acids. Here the CDR3 DNA reads TGTACCAGCAGCGAACGGACAGCCCTGACCTACGAGCAGTACTTC. It codes for CTSSERTALTYEQYF.

This clonotype was counted a few times. V gene TRBV11-2 combines with J gene TRBJ1-1; D is possibly TRBD1 (5 bases). The CDR3 covers 13 residues. V was trimmed by 4 bases and J by 8 bases, leaving 14 bases between them. Germline-derived CDR1 and CDR2 are SGHAT and FQNNGV. DNA of the CDR3: TGTGCCAGCAGCTCTCTTTGGGACCAGGAAGCTTTCTTT. It yields the protein CASSSLWDQEAFF.

This clonotype was counted between two and nine times. The V and J genes are TRBV7-2 and TRBJ1-1, with a weak D call TRBD1 (5 bases). V gave up 8 bases and J gave up 7 bases, with 17 bases separating them. In germline, CDR1 is SGHTA, CDR2 FQGNSA. The CDR3 sequence is 13 residues long. The CDR3 sequence is CASRPQLGREAFF. DNA for the CDR3: TGTGCCAGCCGACCCCAACTGGGGCGTGAAGCTTTCTTT.

With respect to this clonotype: Being one base from a much bigger clone, this may be a read error. The rearrangement joins TRBV7-9 to TRBJ1-5; a weak D match, TRBD1 (6 bases). This CDR3 comprises 13 residues. Germline V CDR1 and CDR2: SEHNR, FQNEAQ (reference sequence). The CDR3 protein is CASSFGTYQPRHF. CDR3 coding DNA: TGTGCCAGCAGCTTTGGGACATATCAGCCCCGGCATTTT.

In this sample, this clonotype turned up many times. The chain uses TRBV10-3 and TRBJ1-3; D is undetermined. The CDR3 consists of 12 residues. Trimming removed 10 bases from V and 4 bases from J, with 11 bases in between. Germline V gene data show CDR1 as ENHRY and CDR2 as SYGVKD. CDR3 sequence (DNA): TGTGCCACCGCCTTCGAAGGAAACACCATATATTTT. Amino acids: CATAFEGNTIYF.

This clonotype came up many times. The chain couples TRBV12-3 or TRBV12-4 to TRBJ1-6; weak D call: TRBD1 (6 bases). With 5 bases removed from V and 9 bases from J, the gap between germline ends came to 17 bases. The length of the CDR3 is 15 residues. The CDR3 DNA reads as TGTGCCAGCAGTAGACTTGACAGGAAGGTTTCACCCCTCCACTTT. The encoded protein is CASSRLDRKVSPLHF.

This clonotype appeared a few times. The chain has TRBV10-2 and TRBJ2-3; 9 bases line up with TRBD2. This CDR3 contains 14 residues. V was clipped by 8 bases and J by 2 bases; unmatched bases: 5. Germline lookup yields CDR1 WSHSY and CDR2 SAAADI. CDR3 sequence reads: CASEASGNTDTQYF. CDR3 bases: TGCGCCAGCGAGGCTAGCGGGAACACAGATACGCAGTATTTT.

CDR3 DNA: TGTGCCAGCCGCCCGAGTTCAGGGACCTACGAGCAGTACTTC. Encoded protein: CASRPSSGTYEQYF. The rearrangement joins TRBV6-5 to TRBJ2-7; possible D gene TRBD1, 5 bases. The length of the CDR3 is 14 residues. CDR1 is MNHEY and CDR2 is SVGAGI in the germline V gene. Trimming removed 8 bases from V and 2 bases from J, with 16 bases in between.

The rearrangement joins TRBV2 to TRBJ2-7; a weak D match, TRBD2 (6 bases). Germline loops: CDR1 SNHLY, CDR2 FYNNEI. V was cut by 4 bases and J by 2 bases, with 18 bases left in between. CDR3 length equals 16 residues. The CDR3 here is CASSAEVVLATYEQYF. As DNA, the CDR3 is TGTGCCAGCAGTGCCGAGGTAGTACTAGCTACCTACGAGCAGTACTTC.

This clonotype was recorded many times. V usage is TRBV27 and J usage is TRBJ1-6; no firm D call. The CDR3 contains 12 residues. Trimming cost V 2 bases and J 11 bases, with 7 bases left between them. Germline values: CDR1 MNHEY, CDR2 SMNVEV (reference sequence). The CDR3 region is CASSLNGAPLHF. DNA for the CDR3: TGTGCCAGCAGTTTAAACGGGGCACCCCTCCACTTT.

CDR3 DNA sequence: TGTGCCAGCAGCCCAGGGGTGGTCGGGGGGCGCCGGGAGACCCAGTACTTC. Amino acid sequence: CASSPGVVGGRRETQYF. This chain uses TRBV7-2 with TRBJ2-5; D is possibly TRBD2 (7 bases). Per germline, CDR1 SGHTA and CDR2 FQGNSA. Trimming left V 5 bases short and J 5 bases short, with 24 bases between. This CDR3 spans 17 amino acids.

The genes are TRBV4-1 and TRBJ2-7; D is undetermined. The germline V and J ends were trimmed by 0 bases and 0 bases, with 18 bases remaining between them. This CDR3 contains 18 residues. Germline values: CDR1 MGHRA, CDR2 YSYEKL. The CDR3 DNA reads TGCGCCAGCAGCCAAGATTCATATGAGCTCCGGAGCTCCTACGAGCAGTACTTC. Its protein product is CASSQDSYELRSSYEQYF.

As regards this clonotype: This CDR3 is missing its conserved last phenylalanine or tryptophan, likely due to a read error. The V gene is TRBV7-2, the J gene TRBJ1-2; 9 bases agree with TRBD1. Per the germline V gene, CDR1 is SGHTA and CDR2 is FQGNSA. The CDR3 covers 14 residues. The V and J ends lost 5 bases and 2 bases, in that order; junction bases with no gene match: 3. CDR3 region: CASSTGTGNYGYTL. The CDR3 bases are TGTGCCAGCAGCACCGGGACAGGGAACTATGGCTACACCCTC.

This chain links TRBV13 with TRBJ2-3; 14 nucleotides match TRBD2. Losses at the gene ends were 3 bases for V and 5 bases for J; bases not matched to a gene: 1. The CDR3 runs 15 residues. Germline lookup yields CDR1 PRHDT and CDR2 FYEKMQ (reference sequence). The CDR3 here is CASSFGLAGGDTQYF. Written as DNA, the CDR3 is TGTGCCAGCAGCTTCGGACTAGCGGGGGGAGATACGCAGTATTTT.

The chain is built from TRBV7-2 and TRBJ2-7; perhaps TRBD1 as D (6 bases). V was pared by 3 bases and J by 7 bases, with 19 bases between. CDR1 and CDR2 from the germline V gene are SGHTA and FQGNSA. CDR3 length equals 15 residues. The CDR3 coding sequence is TGTGCCAGCAGCTTGGTGGGGGCCGTTTTCTATGAGCAGTACTTC. Translating gives CASSLVGAVFYEQYF.

This chain connects TRBV15 to TRBJ1-2; TRBD1 matches at 7 bases. The CDR3 extends over 14 amino acids. The V segment lost 3 bases and the J segment 3 bases; nucleotides outside the gene matches: 4. Germline lookup yields CDR1 LNHNV and CDR2 YYDKDF (reference sequence). CDR3 in amino acids: CATSSRQGHYGYTF. The DNA of the CDR3 is TGTGCCACCAGCAGTCGACAGGGCCACTATGGCTACACCTTC.

This clonotype has more than one count but fewer than ten. The J gene is TRBJ1-2, the V gene TRBV5-1, with D perhaps TRBD1 (6 bases). The V end was cut by 0 bases, the J end by 1 base, with 7 bases between. This CDR3 has 14 amino acids. Germline V gene lookup returns CDR1 SGHRS and CDR2 YFSETQ. The CDR3 DNA is TGCGCCAGCAGCTTGGGGGACAATAACTATGGCTACACCTTC. Protein product: CASSLGDNNYGYTF.

This clonotype was observed at least ten times. V and J are TRBV6-6 and TRBJ1-6; TRBD1 aligns across 7 bases. Germline lookup yields CDR1 MNHNY and CDR2 SVGAGI (reference sequence). This CDR3 has 18 residues. J lost 7 bases, V lost 4 bases, and 16 bases had no gene match. CDR3 residues: CASSSGTVSLGWNSPLHF. Written as DNA, the CDR3 is TGTGCCAGCAGTTCAGGGACAGTGTCCCTTGGTTGGAATTCACCCCTCCACTTT.

V usage is TRBV6-6 and J usage is TRBJ2-7; weak D call: TRBD2 (6 bases). V lost 5 bases to trimming and J lost 7 bases, with 15 bases between them. CDR3 length: 13 residues. CDR1 is MNHNY, CDR2 SVGAGI, per germline (reference sequence). The CDR3 loop reads CASSEAGRREQYF. DNA for the CDR3: TGTGCCAGCAGTGAGGCGGGACGCCGGGAGCAGTACTTC.

The chain couples TRBV20-1 to TRBJ2-5; TRBD1 is a possible D gene (5 bases). CDR3 length equals 14 residues. With 4 bases removed from V and 4 bases from J, the gap between germline ends came to 16 bases. CDR1 is DFQATT and CDR2 is SNEGSKA in the germline V gene (reference sequence). The CDR3 loop reads CSAMGRSRGETQYF. In nucleotides, the CDR3 is TGCAGTGCTATGGGGCGGTCCCGCGGAGAGACCCAGTACTTC.

As regards this clonotype: A read error may account for a junction end that differs from germline. The genes are TRBV10-1 and TRBJ2-5, with 9 positions matching TRBD2. Germline CDR1 reads WNHNN; CDR2 reads SYGVQD (reference sequence). The CDR3 is 15 residues long. The CDR3 loop is CASKRAGGYQETQYF. The CDR3 DNA reads TGTGCCAGCAAAAGAGCGGGGGGATACCAAGAGACCCAGTACTTC.

The chain links TRBV29-1 to TRBJ1-2; no definite D call. The germline gives CDR1 SQVTM, CDR2 ANQGSEA. The CDR3 runs to 12 residues. V was clipped by 0 bases and J by 4 bases, with 6 bases between them. In DNA form, the CDR3 reads TGCAGCGTTGAAGAGACACCCTATGGCTACACCTTC. Residues: CSVEETPYGYTF.

The rearrangement links TRBV11-3 to TRBJ1-4; D call uncertain. The germline V gene encodes CDR1 SGHNT and CDR2 YENEEA. This CDR3 is 15 amino acids long. The V end lost 5 bases, the J end lost 5 bases, and 15 bases lay between the germline ends. The CDR3 sequence is CASSPPGSRNEKLFF. CDR3 bases: TGTGCCAGCAGCCCGCCGGGGAGCCGAAATGAAAAACTGTTTTTT.

V usage is TRBV4-3 and J usage is TRBJ2-7; perhaps TRBD1 as D (6 bases). Germline CDR1 is LGHNA and CDR2 is YSLEER. CDR3 size: 15 residues. V was cut by 0 bases and J by 0 bases, with 9 bases left in between. CDR3 in amino acids: CASSQEQGFSYEQYF. Here the CDR3 DNA reads TGCGCCAGCAGCCAAGAGCAGGGGTTCTCCTACGAGCAGTACTTC.

The chain links TRBV2 to TRBJ1-5; TRBD1 aligns across 10 bases. The CDR3 totals 15 residues. Germline trimming cut 7 bases from V and 7 bases from J; bases unmatched to any gene: 10. CDR1 is SNHLY, CDR2 FYNNEI, per germline. This CDR3 is CASTPDRGREQPQHF. The DNA for the CDR3 is TGTGCCAGCACTCCGGACAGGGGGAGGGAGCAGCCCCAGCATTTT. Looking up the rest from reference TRBV2 and TRBJ1-5 gives the full variable domain: EPEVTQTPSHQVTQMGQEVILRCVPISNHLYFYWYRQILGQKVEFLVSFYNNEISEKSEIFDDQFSVERPDGSNFTLKIRSTKLEDSAMYFCASTPDRGREQPQHFGDGTRLSIL.

This clonotype showed up just once. The rearrangement uses TRBV2 and TRBJ2-5; either TRBD1 or TRBD2 may supply D (5 bases each). There are 15 residues in the CDR3. Germline V gene lookup returns CDR1 SNHLY and CDR2 FYNNEI. V lost 1 base, J lost 5 bases, and 14 bases lay in between. CDR3 protein: CASSEGGWGWETQYF. The DNA for the CDR3 is TGTGCCAGCAGTGAAGGTGGCTGGGGGTGGGAGACCCAGTACTTC.